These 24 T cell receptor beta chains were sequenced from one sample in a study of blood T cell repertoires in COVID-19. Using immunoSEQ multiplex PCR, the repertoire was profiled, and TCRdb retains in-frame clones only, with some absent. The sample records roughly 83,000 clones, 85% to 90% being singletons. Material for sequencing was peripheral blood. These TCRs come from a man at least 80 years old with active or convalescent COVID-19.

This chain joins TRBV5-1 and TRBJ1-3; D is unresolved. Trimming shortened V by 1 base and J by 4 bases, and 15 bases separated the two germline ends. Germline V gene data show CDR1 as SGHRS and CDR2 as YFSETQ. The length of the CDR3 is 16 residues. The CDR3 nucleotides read TGCGCCAGCAGCTTGTCGGCAGGAATTACGGGAAACACCATATATTTT. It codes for CASSLSAGITGNTIYF.

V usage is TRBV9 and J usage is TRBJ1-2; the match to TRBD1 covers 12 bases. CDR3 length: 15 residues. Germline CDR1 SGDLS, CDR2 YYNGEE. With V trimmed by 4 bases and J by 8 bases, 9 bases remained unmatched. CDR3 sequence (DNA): TGTGCCAGCAGCCCCCCGGGACAGGGGGCGTGGGGCTACACCTTC. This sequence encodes CASSPPGQGAWGYTF.

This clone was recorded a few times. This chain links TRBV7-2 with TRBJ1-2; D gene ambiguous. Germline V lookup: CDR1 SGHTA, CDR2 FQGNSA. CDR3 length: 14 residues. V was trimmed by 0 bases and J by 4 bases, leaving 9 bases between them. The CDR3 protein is CASSLASGFYGYTF. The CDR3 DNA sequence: TGTGCCAGCAGCTTAGCTTCCGGGTTCTATGGCTACACCTTC. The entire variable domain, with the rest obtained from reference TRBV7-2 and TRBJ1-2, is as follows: GAGVSQSPSNKVTEKGKDVELRCDPISGHTALYWYRQSLGQGLEFLIYFQGNSAPDKSGLPSDRFSAERTGGSVSTLTIQRTQQEDSAVYLCASSLASGFYGYTFGSGTRLTVV.

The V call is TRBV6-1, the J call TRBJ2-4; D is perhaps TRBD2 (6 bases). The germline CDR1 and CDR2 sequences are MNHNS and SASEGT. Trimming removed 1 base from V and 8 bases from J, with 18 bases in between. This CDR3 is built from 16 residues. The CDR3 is CASSEEGAGTGYIQYF. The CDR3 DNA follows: TGTGCCAGCAGTGAAGAAGGGGCGGGAACGGGATACATTCAGTACTTC.

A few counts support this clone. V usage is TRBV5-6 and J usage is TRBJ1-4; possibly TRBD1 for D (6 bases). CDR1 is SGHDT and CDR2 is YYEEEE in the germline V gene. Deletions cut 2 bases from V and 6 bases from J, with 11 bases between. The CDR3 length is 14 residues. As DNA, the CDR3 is TGTGCCAGCAGCTTCCCGGACAGCCATGAAAAACTGTTTTTT. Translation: CASSFPDSHEKLFF.

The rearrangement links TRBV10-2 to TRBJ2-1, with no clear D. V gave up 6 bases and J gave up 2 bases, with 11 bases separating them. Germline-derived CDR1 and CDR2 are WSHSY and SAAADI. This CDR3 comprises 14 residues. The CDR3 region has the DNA TGCGCCAGCAGGGTGGTTGCAGCCTACAATGAGCAGTTCTTC. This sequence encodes CASRVVAAYNEQFF.

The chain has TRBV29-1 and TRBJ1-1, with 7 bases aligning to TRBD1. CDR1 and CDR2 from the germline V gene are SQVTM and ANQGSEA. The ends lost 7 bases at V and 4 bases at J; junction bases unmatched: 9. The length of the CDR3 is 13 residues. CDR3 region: CSGRGGGFTEAFF. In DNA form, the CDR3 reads TGCAGCGGAAGAGGGGGCGGCTTCACTGAAGCTTTCTTT.

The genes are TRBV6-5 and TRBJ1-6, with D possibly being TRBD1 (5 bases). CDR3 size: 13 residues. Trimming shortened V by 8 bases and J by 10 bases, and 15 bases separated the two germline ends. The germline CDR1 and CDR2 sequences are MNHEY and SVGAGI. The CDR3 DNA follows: TGTGCCAGCCGACGGGGGGAGCGATCACCCCTCCACTTT. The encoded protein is CASRRGERSPLHF.

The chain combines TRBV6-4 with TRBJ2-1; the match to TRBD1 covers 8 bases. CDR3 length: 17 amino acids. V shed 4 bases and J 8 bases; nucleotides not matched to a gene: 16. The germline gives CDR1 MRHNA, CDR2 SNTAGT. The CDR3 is CASSVYQTGGGFDEQFF. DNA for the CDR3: TGTGCCAGCAGTGTGTACCAAACAGGGGGAGGATTCGATGAGCAGTTCTTC.

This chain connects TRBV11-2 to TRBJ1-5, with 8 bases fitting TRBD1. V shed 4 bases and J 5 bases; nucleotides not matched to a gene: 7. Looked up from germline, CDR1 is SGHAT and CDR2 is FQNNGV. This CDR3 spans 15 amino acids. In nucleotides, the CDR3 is TGTGCCAGCAGCTCCCGGACAGGGTCCCATCAGCCCCAGCATTTT. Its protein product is CASSSRTGSHQPQHF.

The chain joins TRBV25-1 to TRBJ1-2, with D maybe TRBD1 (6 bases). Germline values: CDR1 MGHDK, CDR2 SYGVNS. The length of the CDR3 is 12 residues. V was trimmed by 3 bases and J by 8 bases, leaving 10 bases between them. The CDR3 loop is CASSDPGGGYTF. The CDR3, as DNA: TGTGCCAGCAGTGACCCTGGGGGCGGCTACACCTTC.

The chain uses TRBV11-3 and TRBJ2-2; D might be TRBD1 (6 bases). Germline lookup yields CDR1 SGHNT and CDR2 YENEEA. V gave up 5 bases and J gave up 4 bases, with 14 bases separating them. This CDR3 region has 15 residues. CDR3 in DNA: TGTGCCAGCAGCACACATAACAGGGCCACCGGGGAGCTGTTTTTT. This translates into CASSTHNRATGELFF.

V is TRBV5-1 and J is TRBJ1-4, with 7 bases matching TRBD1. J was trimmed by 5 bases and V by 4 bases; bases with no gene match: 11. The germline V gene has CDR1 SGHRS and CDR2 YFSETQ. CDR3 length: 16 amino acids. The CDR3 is CASSRRVGTVNEKLFF. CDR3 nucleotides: TGCGCCAGCAGCCGACGGGTCGGGACAGTAAATGAAAAACTGTTTTTT.

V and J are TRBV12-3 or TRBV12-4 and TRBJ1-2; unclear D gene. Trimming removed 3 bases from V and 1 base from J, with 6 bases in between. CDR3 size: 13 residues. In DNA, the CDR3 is TGTGCCAGCAGTTTGAACAGTAACTATGGCTACACCTTC. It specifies CASSLNSNYGYTF.

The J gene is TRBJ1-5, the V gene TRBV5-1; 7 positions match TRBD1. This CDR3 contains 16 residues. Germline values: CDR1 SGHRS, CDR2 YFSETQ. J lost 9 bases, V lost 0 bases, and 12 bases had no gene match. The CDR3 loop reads CASSLDGTAPQWPQHF. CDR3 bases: TGCGCCAGCAGCTTGGATGGGACAGCGCCTCAATGGCCCCAGCATTTT.

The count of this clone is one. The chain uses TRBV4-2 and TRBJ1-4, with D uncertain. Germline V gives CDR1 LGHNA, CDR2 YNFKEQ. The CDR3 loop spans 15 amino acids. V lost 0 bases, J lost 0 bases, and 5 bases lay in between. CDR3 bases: TGTGCCAGCAGCCAAGAGTCAGCAACTAATGAAAAACTGTTTTTT. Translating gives CASSQESATNEKLFF.

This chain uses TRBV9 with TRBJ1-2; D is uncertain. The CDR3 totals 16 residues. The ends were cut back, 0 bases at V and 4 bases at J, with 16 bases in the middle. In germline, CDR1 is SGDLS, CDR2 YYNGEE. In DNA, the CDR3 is TGTGCCAGCAGCGTAGCGGATGCAGCGTATGGCTATGGCTACACCTTC. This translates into CASSVADAAYGYGYTF. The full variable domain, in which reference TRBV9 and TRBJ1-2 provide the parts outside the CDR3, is DSGVTQTPKHLITATGQRVTLRCSPRSGDLSVYWYQQSLDQGLQFLIQYYNGEERAKGNILERFSAQQFPDLHSELNLSSLELGDSALYFCASSVADAAYGYGYTFGSGTRLTVV.

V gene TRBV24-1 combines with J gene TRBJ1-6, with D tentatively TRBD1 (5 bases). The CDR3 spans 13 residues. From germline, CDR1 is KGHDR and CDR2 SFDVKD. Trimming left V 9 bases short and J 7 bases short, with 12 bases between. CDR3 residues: CATSGGWNSPLHF. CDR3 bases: TGTGCCACCTCCGGGGGTTGGAATTCACCCCTCCACTTT.

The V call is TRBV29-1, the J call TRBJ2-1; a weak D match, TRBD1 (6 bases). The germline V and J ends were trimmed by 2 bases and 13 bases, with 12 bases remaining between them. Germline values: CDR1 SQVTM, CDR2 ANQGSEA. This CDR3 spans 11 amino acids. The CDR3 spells CSVESGGPQFF. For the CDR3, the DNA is TGCAGCGTTGAATCTGGGGGCCCCCAGTTCTTC.

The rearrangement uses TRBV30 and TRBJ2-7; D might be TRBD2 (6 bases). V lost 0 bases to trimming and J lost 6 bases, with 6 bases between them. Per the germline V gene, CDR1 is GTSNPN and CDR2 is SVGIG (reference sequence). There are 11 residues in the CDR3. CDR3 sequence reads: CAWSVGGEQYV. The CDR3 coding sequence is TGTGCCTGGAGTGTGGGGGGCGAGCAGTACGTC.

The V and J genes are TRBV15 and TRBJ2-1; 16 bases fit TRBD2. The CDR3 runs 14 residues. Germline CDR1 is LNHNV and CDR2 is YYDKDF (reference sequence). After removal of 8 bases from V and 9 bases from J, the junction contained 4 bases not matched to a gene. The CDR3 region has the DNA TGTGCCACCGGGACTAGCGGGAGGGCGGGTGAGCAGTTCTTC. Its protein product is CATGTSGRAGEQFF.

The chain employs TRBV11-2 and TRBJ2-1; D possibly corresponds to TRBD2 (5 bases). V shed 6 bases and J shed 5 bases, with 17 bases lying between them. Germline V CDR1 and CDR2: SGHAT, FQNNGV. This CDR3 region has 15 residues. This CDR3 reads CASRPRPGIDNEQFF. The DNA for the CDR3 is TGTGCCAGCAGGCCGCGTCCCGGGATCGACAATGAGCAGTTCTTC. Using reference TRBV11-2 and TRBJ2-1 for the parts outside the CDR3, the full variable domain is EAGVAQSPRYKIIEKRQSVAFWCNPISGHATLYWYQQILGQGPKLLIQFQNNGVVDDSQLPKDRFSAERLKGVDSTLKIQPAKLEDSAVYLCASRPRPGIDNEQFFGPGTRLTVL.

The CDR3 DNA follows: TGTGCCAGTAGTAAAGGGGGTCCAAACAATGAGCAGTTCTTC. This encodes CASSKGGPNNEQFF. This chain joins TRBV19 and TRBJ2-1; tentative D call: TRBD1 (6 bases). V was clipped by 4 bases and J by 5 bases, with 12 bases between them. CDR1 LNHDA and CDR2 SQIVND come from the germline V gene (reference sequence). The CDR3 runs 14 residues.

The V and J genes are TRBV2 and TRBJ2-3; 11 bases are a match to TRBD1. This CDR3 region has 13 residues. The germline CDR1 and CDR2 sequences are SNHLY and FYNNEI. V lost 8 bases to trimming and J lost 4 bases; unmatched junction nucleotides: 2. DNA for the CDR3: TGTGCCAGCGGACAGGGGGCAGCAGATACGCAGTATTTT. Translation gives CASGQGAADTQYF.